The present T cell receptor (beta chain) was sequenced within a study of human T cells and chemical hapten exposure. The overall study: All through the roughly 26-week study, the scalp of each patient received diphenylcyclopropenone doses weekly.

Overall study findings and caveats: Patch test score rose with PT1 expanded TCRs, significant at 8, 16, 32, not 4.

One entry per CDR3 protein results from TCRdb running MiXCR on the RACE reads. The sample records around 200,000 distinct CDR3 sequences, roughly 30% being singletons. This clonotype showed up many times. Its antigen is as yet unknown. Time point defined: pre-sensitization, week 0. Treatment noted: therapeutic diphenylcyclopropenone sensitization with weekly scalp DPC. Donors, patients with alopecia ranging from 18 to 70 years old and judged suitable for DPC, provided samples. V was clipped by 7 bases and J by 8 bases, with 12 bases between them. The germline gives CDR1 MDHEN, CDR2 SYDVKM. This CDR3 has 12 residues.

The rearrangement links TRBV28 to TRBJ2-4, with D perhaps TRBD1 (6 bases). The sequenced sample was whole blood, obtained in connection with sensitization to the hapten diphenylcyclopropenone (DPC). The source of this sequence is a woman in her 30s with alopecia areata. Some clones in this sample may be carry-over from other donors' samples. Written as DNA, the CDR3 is TGTGCCAGCAACAGGGCCAGGGACATTCAGTACTTC. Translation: CASNRARDIQYF. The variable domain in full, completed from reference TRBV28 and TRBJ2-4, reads DVKVTQSSRYLVKRTGEKVFLECVQDMDHENMFWYRQDPGLGLRLIYFSYDVKMKEKGDIPEGYSVSREKKERFSLILESASTNQTSMYLCASNRARDIQYFGAGTRLSVL.